These T cell receptor beta chains were read from a single sample in a study of blood T cells in healthy people across ages. Using its own MiXCR run on the 5' RACE reads, TCRdb lists one record per CDR3 protein. This sample carries 1,500,000 or so distinct CDR3 sequences, roughly 59% of them seen once, and the ten largest clones take about 6.7%. Sequencing used blood. Every receptor here comes from a man between 18 and 35 years old in good health. Both conserved end residues are part of each CDR3. The D gene is left open where the match is weak. Only part of the rows carry a size: once, few, many, or a class if the clone is expanded.

size	D	length	V	J	DNA	CDR3
few	-	11	TRBV20-1	TRBJ2-1	TGCAGTGCCGGGGGCTGGCAGGAGCAGTTCTTC	CSAGGWQEQFF
-	-	16	TRBV6-6	TRBJ1-1	TGTGCCAGCAGTCCCGTGGGGGGGGCTCTGAACACTGAAGCTTTCTTC	CASSPVGGALNTEAFF
once	TRBD2	15	TRBV3-1	TRBJ2-1	TGTGCCAGCAGCCAATTCGCTAGCGGGGACAATGAGCAGTTCTTC	CASSQFASGDNEQFF
-	-	15	TRBV14	TRBJ2-7	TGTGCCAGCAGTCCCCGACAGAACCTACTCTACGAGCAGTACTTC	CASSPRQNLLYEQYF
-	-	15	TRBV2	TRBJ2-1	TGTGCCAGCACTATGTGGGGGAGCTCCTACAATGAGCAGTTCTTC	CASTMWGSSYNEQFF
-	TRBD1	15	TRBV7-9	TRBJ2-7	TGTGCCAGCAGCTCGCCGGGACAGGCAGTACACGAGCAGTACTTC	CASSSPGQAVHEQYF
-	-	13	TRBV6-5	TRBJ1-5	TGTGCCAGCAGTTATCAAGGGAATCAGCCCCAGCATTTT	CASSYQGNQPQHF
-	-	16	TRBV7-8	TRBJ2-7	TGTGCCAGCAGCTTGAACCCGGATTATCTTGCCTACGAGCAGTACTTC	CASSLNPDYLAYEQYF
-	TRBD2	14	TRBV2	TRBJ2-5	TGTGCCAGCAAGACTGGGACTAGTGGGGAGACCCAGTACTTC	CASKTGTSGETQYF
once	-	14	TRBV20-1	TRBJ1-1	TGCGGTGCTCTCCGGGACGTCATGAACACTGAAGCTTTCTTT	CGALRDVMNTEAFF
-	TRBD1	15	TRBV4-3	TRBJ1-2	TGCGCCAGCAGCCAAGTTCGACAGGGCTCCTATGGCTACACCTTC	CASSQVRQGSYGYTF
-	TRBD2	17	TRBV20-1	TRBJ2-4	TGCAGTGCTAGAGATCTGACGGGACTAGCCGCCAAAAACATTCAGTACTTC	CSARDLTGLAAKNIQYF
-	-	15	TRBV12-3/TRBV12-4	TRBJ1-1	TGTGCCAGCAGTTTCGGTCAGAAACTGAACACTGAAGCTTTCTTT	CASSFGQKLNTEAFF
many	-	14	TRBV9	TRBJ1-2	TGTGCCAGCAGCGCTACAGAGTTTAACTATGGCTACACCTTC	CASSATEFNYGYTF
-	-	14	TRBV15	TRBJ2-7	TGTGCCACTAGCCTAAAAAGACGGGCCTACGAGCAGTACTTC	CATSLKRRAYEQYF
-	TRBD2	14	TRBV7-2	TRBJ2-3	TGTGCCAGCAGCTTAGGGACTAGATCCGATACGCAGTATTTT	CASSLGTRSDTQYF
-	-	13	TRBV20-1	TRBJ2-1	TGCAGTGCCAATGGCAGACTGTACAATGAGCAGTTCTTC	CSANGRLYNEQFF
few	TRBD2	16	TRBV12-3/TRBV12-4	TRBJ2-1	TGTGCCAGCAGTCGGGGGAGGCTAGCGGGAGACAATGAGCAGTTCTTC	CASSRGRLAGDNEQFF
-	-	16	TRBV11-2	TRBJ2-7	TGTGCCAGCAGCTTAACTGGGGGAAAATCCTACAATGAGCAGTACTTC	CASSLTGGKSYNEQYF
few	-	13	TRBV29-1	TRBJ2-7	TGCAGCGTTGGGCGCTCAGACCCCTACGAGCAGTACTTC	CSVGRSDPYEQYF
-	-	15	TRBV4-1	TRBJ2-1	TGCGCCAGCAGCCAAGTGGGGGACACCTACAATGAGCAGTTCTTC	CASSQVGDTYNEQFF
-	TRBD1	14	TRBV6-2/TRBV6-3	TRBJ1-2	TGTGCCAGCAGCCGGACAGGGGGCCTGAATGGCTACACCTTC	CASSRTGGLNGYTF
few	-	13	TRBV7-9	TRBJ2-7	TGTGCCAGCAGCGTAGTGGACAGCGACGAGCAGTACTTC	CASSVVDSDEQYF
-	-	12	TRBV20-1	TRBJ2-7	TGCAGTGCTAGAGAACGGGGCTACGAGCAGTACTTC	CSARERGYEQYF
-	-	14	TRBV5-1	TRBJ2-3	TGCGCCAGCAGCTTGCAACTCCTTACAGATACGCAGTATTTT	CASSLQLLTDTQYF
few	TRBD1	15	TRBV20-1	TRBJ2-5	TGCAGTGCTGCCCCTAGGGACAGGCTGTTGGAGACCCAGTACTTC	CSAAPRDRLLETQYF
few	-	15	TRBV2	TRBJ2-5	TGTGCCAGCAGTAGGACAGAGACAGAGGGAGAGACCCAGTACTTC	CASSRTETEGETQYF
few	-	12	TRBV21-1	TRBJ2-4	TGTGCCAGCAGCAAGTGGGGGACTGGTCCGTACTTC	CASSKWGTGPYF
-	-	11	TRBV27	TRBJ2-5	TGTGCCAGCGGAGATGCCTGGGAGCAGTACTTC	CASGDAWEQYF
-	-	15	TRBV2	TRBJ1-5	TGTGCCAGCAGTGAAATCGACAGGAGTTATCAGCCCCAGCATTTT	CASSEIDRSYQPQHF
-	TRBD2	16	TRBV7-2	TRBJ2-5	TGTGCCAGCAGCTTAGGGGCTAGCGGGGGCCAAGAGACCCAGTACTTC	CASSLGASGGQETQYF
-	-	16	TRBV7-9	TRBJ1-6	TGTGCCAGCAGCTCTTCGATGTTCACAGGCGATTCACCCCTCCACTTT	CASSSSMFTGDSPLHF
few	-	14	TRBV5-1	TRBJ2-5	TGCGCCAGCAGCGTTCAGCGTCGGCAAGAGACCCAGTACTTC	CASSVQRRQETQYF
-	-	14	TRBV6-1	TRBJ2-4	TGTGCCAGCATAACATGGGGACGAGGGATCCAGCAGTACTTC	CASITWGRGIQQYF
-	TRBD1	15	TRBV7-2	TRBJ1-1	TGTGCCAGCCTACCTTTTGACAGGGTGAACACTGAAGCTTTCTTT	CASLPFDRVNTEAFF
-	TRBD2	16	TRBV9	TRBJ2-2	TGTGCCAGCAGCGTAGGAACTAGCGGGATCACCGGGGAGCTGTTTTTT	CASSVGTSGITGELFF
-	-	13	TRBV15	TRBJ1-2	TGTGTCACCAGCGTAGGGGAGACTTATGGCTACACCTTC	CVTSVGETYGYTF
-	TRBD1	16	TRBV4-1	TRBJ2-4	TGCGCCAGCAGCCCTGGGACAGGGGGCGTAGAAAACATTCAGTACTTC	CASSPGTGGVENIQYF
-	-	15	TRBV6-2/TRBV6-3	TRBJ2-5	TGTGCCAGCAGTTACCCAACGGAGGGGCAGGAGACCCAGTACTTC	CASSYPTEGQETQYF
once	-	13	TRBV14	TRBJ1-2	TGTGCCAGCAGCCAAGGGGGGGCGAGTGGCTACACCTTC	CASSQGGASGYTF
few	-	14	TRBV29-1	TRBJ2-6	TGCAGCGTTGGTGGGGGGCGAGGGGCCAACGTCCTGACTTTC	CSVGGGRGANVLTF
-	-	13	TRBV7-9	TRBJ2-3	TGTGCCAGCAGCTGGAGTTCGGGGGATAGGCAGTATTTT	CASSWSSGDRQYF
-	-	15	TRBV4-3	TRBJ2-5	TGCGCCAGCAGCCAAGAAGGACGAGGCCAAGAGACCCAGTACTTC	CASSQEGRGQETQYF
once	-	15	TRBV6-2/TRBV6-3	TRBJ2-3	TGTGCCAGCACCTACCGGGGCTTCAACACAGATACGCAGTATTTT	CASTYRGFNTDTQYF
-	TRBD1	14	TRBV18	TRBJ1-1	TGTGCCAGCTCACCGTCACAGGGGGCCACTGAAGCTTTCTTT	CASSPSQGATEAFF
-	-	14	TRBV12-3/TRBV12-4	TRBJ1-5	TGTGCCAGCAGTACAAAGGGTCTCAATCAGCCCCAGCATTTT	CASSTKGLNQPQHF